This T cell receptor beta chain was recovered during a study of cytomegalovirus exposure and HLA in healthy donors. PCR employed 60 Vbeta and 13 Jbeta primers. Method: immunoSEQ multiplex PCR; TCRdb's copy keeps in-frame clones and lacks some. The table lists about 160,000 clones, approximately 81% of them singletons. This clone appeared a few times. What it recognizes is unknown. Study-level findings and limits: Apart from CMV serostatus, no immune exposure information was available. According to reports, the classifier identified cytomegalovirus status with high specificity and sensitivity. DRB1 had the most TCR associations and HLA-C the fewest, a later analysis found, with rates varying by HLA locus.

Sample: PBMCs. This clonotype was obtained from a woman younger than 35 in good health and CMV-seronegative.

The CDR3 sequence is CASSLGTGAGELFF. CDR3 bases: TGTGCCAGCAGCTTGGGGACAGGGGCCGGGGAGCTGTTTTTT. The chain carries TRBV7-2 and TRBJ2-2; 10 nucleotides agree with TRBD1. Per the germline V gene, CDR1 is SGHTA and CDR2 is FQGNSA. This CDR3 is 14 amino acids long. The V segment lost 3 bases and the J segment 6 bases; nucleotides outside the gene matches: 1.